The 22 T cell receptor beta chains in this list originate from one sample, sequenced in a study of glioma-infiltrating T cells. Using RNA template, CDR3s of TCR alpha and beta were amplified with iRepertoire arm-PCR. MiXCR, applied by TCRdb to the multiplex PCR reads, yields one record per CDR3 protein. The repertoire holds a few hundred thousand distinct CDR3 sequences, with 41% as singletons. The specimen sequenced was glioma tissue, nonneoplastic brain tissue, or PBMCs (not recorded which). The receptors derive from a human donor with low-grade glioma or glioblastoma, undergoing nonglioma brain surgery, or in good health (not recorded which).

This clonotype occurred many times. The chain uses TRBV27 and TRBJ2-7; D is unresolved. The CDR3 has 11 amino acids. V lost 3 bases and J lost 3, with 3 bases in between. CDR1 and CDR2 from the germline V gene are MNHEY and SMNVEV (reference sequence). CDR3 bases: TGTGCCAGCAGTTTTCGCTACGAGCAGTACTTC. It specifies CASSFRYEQYF.

The CDR3 coding sequence is TGCGCCAGCAGCCAAGAGACAGGCCCTGAAGCTTTCTTT. Translation gives CASSQETGPEAFF. V is TRBV4-3 and J is TRBJ1-1, with D tentatively TRBD1 (6 bases). Trimming took 0 bases from V and 6 from J, leaving 8 bases between them. The CDR3 loop spans 13 amino acids. Germline V gives CDR1 LGHNA, CDR2 YSLEER.

This clonotype was recorded once. The chain is built from TRBV6-1 and TRBJ2-3, with 8 bases lining up with TRBD2. Losses at the gene ends were 1 base for V and 4 bases for J; bases not matched to a gene: 7. The CDR3 length is 16 residues. Germline V gene data show CDR1 as MNHNS and CDR2 as SASEGT. CDR3 in amino acids: CASSEVVSGMADTQYF. The CDR3 DNA is TGTGCCAGCAGTGAAGTTGTTAGCGGGATGGCAGATACGCAGTATTTT.

This chain uses TRBV4-3 with TRBJ2-7; 14 bases line up with TRBD2. In germline, CDR1 is LGHNA, CDR2 YSLEER. V lost 3 bases, J lost 2 bases, and 9 bases stayed unmatched. The CDR3 consists of 18 residues. This CDR3 reads CASSQGAGTSGSPYEQYF. CDR3 sequence (DNA): TGCGCCAGCAGCCAGGGGGCAGGGACTAGCGGGAGCCCCTACGAGCAGTACTTC.

This chain links TRBV4-1 with TRBJ1-1; D call uncertain. CDR3 length: 15 residues. The germline CDR1 and CDR2 sequences are MGHRA and YSYEKL. Deletions cut 1 base from V and 1 base from J, with 10 bases between. This chain's CDR3 is CASSQVGKRNTEAFF. The CDR3 coding sequence is TGCGCCAGCAGCCAAGTCGGAAAGCGGAACACTGAAGCTTTCTTT.

The rearrangement uses TRBV3-1 and TRBJ2-3, with D perhaps TRBD1 (5 bases). V shed 1 base and J shed 2 bases, with 7 bases lying between them. This CDR3 has 14 amino acids. Germline lookup yields CDR1 LGHDT and CDR2 YNNKEL (reference sequence). The DNA for the CDR3 is TGTGCCAGCAGCCAAGTTGGACACACAGATACGCAGTATTTT. Translated: CASSQVGHTDTQYF.

The CDR3 nucleotides read TGTGCCAGCAGCCCCCTGGGGGGGAGAGGGACAGATACGCAGTATTTT. The encoded protein is CASSPLGGRGTDTQYF. The gene calls are TRBV7-2 and TRBJ2-3, with TRBD2 identical over 7 bases. Germline assignment: CDR1 SGHTA and CDR2 FQGNSA. The V segment lost 5 bases and the J segment 3 bases; nucleotides outside the gene matches: 11. The CDR3 is made up of 16 amino acids. Variable domain in full (rest from reference TRBV7-2 and TRBJ2-3): GAGVSQSPSNKVTEKGKDVELRCDPISGHTALYWYRQSLGQGLEFLIYFQGNSAPDKSGLPSDRFSAERTGGSVSTLTIQRTQQEDSAVYLCASSPLGGRGTDTQYFGPGTRLTVL.

Ten or more counts support this clonotype. Here the CDR3 reads CASSLSGDSPLHF. CDR3 nucleotides: TGTGCCAGCAGCTTAAGCGGAGATTCACCCCTCCACTTT. The rearrangement uses TRBV7-9 and TRBJ1-6, with D hard to call. Per the germline V gene, CDR1 is SEHNR and CDR2 is FQNEAQ (reference sequence). The CDR3 has 13 amino acids. V dropped 2 bases and J dropped 8 bases, with 7 bases sitting between them.

The V call is TRBV19, the J call TRBJ1-1; no firm D call. Between the trimmed V and J ends, which lost 5 bases and 11 bases, there was a span of 18 bases. The CDR3 covers 13 residues. Germline lookup yields CDR1 LNHDA and CDR2 SQIVND (reference sequence). CDR3 loop: CASSRAGSPLAFF. The CDR3 bases are TGTGCCAGTAGTCGTGCGGGCAGCCCACTGGCTTTCTTT.

Comment on this clonotype: As the CDR3 is not closed by the conserved phenylalanine or tryptophan, this likely results from a read error. This rearrangement joins TRBV6-6 to TRBJ2-1; TRBD2 matches at 9 bases. From germline, CDR1 is MNHNY and CDR2 SVGAGI (reference sequence). CDR3 length: 14 amino acids. Trimming took 7 bases from V and 9 from J; bases not matched to a gene: 10. The CDR3 coding sequence is TGTGCCAGCAAGAGCTCCGGGACTAGCACTGAGCAGTTCCTC. This gives the protein CASKSSGTSTEQFL.

V is TRBV5-1 and J is TRBJ1-2; D is perhaps TRBD1 (5 bases). In germline, CDR1 is SGHRS, CDR2 YFSETQ. The CDR3 consists of 18 residues. Trimming cost V 4 bases and J 4 bases, with 26 bases left between them. The CDR3 nucleotides read TGCGCCAGCAGCCCCCGGTACTGGGGGTTAAGAGGGGTCTATGGCTACACCTTC. Residues: CASSPRYWGLRGVYGYTF.

The J gene is TRBJ2-2, the V gene TRBV24-1, with TRBD2 matching over 8 bases. The V gene end was trimmed by 5 bases and the J gene end by 4 bases; junction bases not matched to a gene: 5. Germline CDR1 KGHDR, CDR2 SFDVKD. CDR3 size: 15 residues. CDR3 in DNA: TGTGCCACCAGTGCCATTAGCGGGATCACCGGGGAGCTGTTTTTT. This translates into CATSAISGITGELFF.

The genes are TRBV4-1 and TRBJ1-4; D is ambiguous. V lost 5 bases and J 8 bases, leaving 15 bases between the germline ends. This CDR3 is built from 14 residues. Germline CDR1 and CDR2: MGHRA and YSYEKL. CDR3 coding DNA: TGCGCCAGCAGCTCTGGCGGCACGGGAGAAAAACTGTTTTTT. This sequence encodes CASSSGGTGEKLFF.

Notes on this clonotype: One base away lies a much larger clone, so this may be a sequencing read error. The rearrangement joins TRBV28 to TRBJ2-7, with 8 bases aligning to TRBD2. The CDR3 totals 15 residues. The germline V gene encodes CDR1 MDHEN and CDR2 SYDVKM. The CDR3: CASSPTGTRSYERYF. The DNA for the CDR3 is TGTGCCAGCAGCCCGACCGGGACTAGATCCTACGAGCGGTACTTC.

The chain is built from TRBV7-2 and TRBJ1-1; maybe TRBD1 (5 bases). The CDR3 loop spans 14 amino acids. The germline V and J ends were trimmed by 4 bases and 4 bases, with 13 bases remaining between them. Germline values: CDR1 SGHTA, CDR2 FQGNSA. The CDR3 loop reads CASSWGSRGTEAFF. CDR3 nucleotides: TGTGCCAGCAGCTGGGGGAGCCGGGGCACTGAAGCTTTCTTT.

This clonotype was picked up a small number of times. V and J are TRBV28 and TRBJ2-7; maybe TRBD1 (6 bases). This CDR3 spans 15 amino acids. With 1 base removed from V and 6 bases from J, the gap between germline ends came to 16 bases. The germline V gene encodes CDR1 MDHEN and CDR2 SYDVKM. CDR3 sequence: CASSLSRDRTREQYF. CDR3 bases: TGTGCCAGCAGTTTATCCCGAGACAGGACCCGCGAGCAGTACTTC. The full variable domain, its missing parts supplied by reference TRBV28 and TRBJ2-7, is DVKVTQSSRYLVKRTGEKVFLECVQDMDHENMFWYRQDPGLGLRLIYFSYDVKMKEKGDIPEGYSVSREKKERFSLILESASTNQTSMYLCASSLSRDRTREQYFGPGTRLTVT.

This clonotype was recorded at least ten times. The rearrangement joins TRBV28 to TRBJ2-3; perhaps TRBD2 as D (6 bases). Germline V gene sequence: CDR1 MDHEN, CDR2 SYDVKM. The CDR3 has 17 amino acids. The V end lost 3 bases, the J end lost 0 bases, and 16 bases lay between the germline ends. The CDR3 here is CASSFPGTGTSTDTQYF. DNA of the CDR3: TGTGCCAGCAGTTTCCCCGGGACTGGAACTAGCACAGATACGCAGTATTTT.

The V gene is TRBV20-1, the J gene TRBJ2-5, with D possibly being TRBD2 (7 bases). The CDR3 length is 16 residues. Germline assignment: CDR1 DFQATT and CDR2 SNEGSKA (reference sequence). Trimming removed 4 bases from V and 4 bases from J, with 22 bases in between. CDR3 loop: CSAIPRGAQGSETQYF. CDR3 bases: TGCAGTGCTATCCCCCGGGGGGCACAGGGATCAGAGACCCAGTACTTC.

This clonotype has a count of ten or more. The chain uses TRBV5-1 and TRBJ1-1; D possibly corresponds to TRBD1 (5 bases). The V gene's germline CDR1 is SGHRS and CDR2 YFSETQ. CDR3 length equals 15 residues. V lost 4 bases, J lost 0 bases, and 13 bases lay in between. CDR3 sequence: CASSDGRGLNTEAFF. DNA for the CDR3: TGCGCCAGCAGCGACGGCCGGGGCTTGAACACTGAAGCTTTCTTT.

There are a few counts of this clonotype. This chain uses TRBV24-1 with TRBJ2-5; TRBD1 matches at 8 bases. In germline, CDR1 is KGHDR, CDR2 SFDVKD. The J segment lost 3 bases and the V segment lost 6 bases, leaving 5 bases of the junction unmatched. This CDR3 contains 14 residues. CDR3 residues: CATSHTTGEETQYF. The CDR3 coding sequence is TGTGCCACCAGTCATACGACAGGGGAAGAGACCCAGTACTTC.

The chain is built from TRBV18 and TRBJ1-1; D ambiguous. CDR1 and CDR2 from the germline V gene are KGHSH and LQKENI. This CDR3 region has 15 residues. V was shortened by 2 bases and J by 5 bases, with 15 bases between the two germline ends. The CDR3 loop is CASSPTSVQGTEAFF. CDR3 sequence (DNA): TGTGCCAGCTCACCAACTAGCGTCCAAGGGACTGAAGCTTTCTTT.

This clonotype was counted only a few times. The V and J genes are TRBV4-2 and TRBJ1-1, with 7 positions matching TRBD1. This CDR3 is built from 14 residues. CDR1 is LGHNA, CDR2 YNFKEQ, per germline. The V gene end was trimmed by 3 bases and the J gene end by 4 bases; junction bases not matched to a gene: 5. The CDR3 DNA sequence: TGTGCCAGCAGCCATTTAGGGACAGCCACTGAAGCTTTCTTT. Encoded protein: CASSHLGTATEAFF.